This TCR beta chain appears in the sequencing data of a study of cytomegalovirus exposure and HLA in healthy donors. The primer mix had 60 Vbeta and 13 Jbeta primers. Repertoires were generated with immunoSEQ multiplex PCR, while TCRdb's copy carries only in-frame clones and drops some. The table shows some 96,000 clones, with 50% to 80% occurring only once. Germline V gene lookup returns CDR1 MNHNS and CDR2 SASEGT. The CDR3 contains 14 residues. V shed 6 bases and J shed 0 bases, with 11 bases lying between them. The sequence was collected from a man aged 55 to 70 in good health and CMV-seronegative. V gene TRBV6-1 combines with J gene TRBJ1-1, with D tentatively TRBD1 (6 bases). Sequencing was done on a sample of PBMCs. CDR3 sequence: CASSRDTVNTEAFF. CDR3 sequence (DNA): TGTGCCAGCAGCCGGGACACTGTGAACACTGAAGCTTTCTTT.